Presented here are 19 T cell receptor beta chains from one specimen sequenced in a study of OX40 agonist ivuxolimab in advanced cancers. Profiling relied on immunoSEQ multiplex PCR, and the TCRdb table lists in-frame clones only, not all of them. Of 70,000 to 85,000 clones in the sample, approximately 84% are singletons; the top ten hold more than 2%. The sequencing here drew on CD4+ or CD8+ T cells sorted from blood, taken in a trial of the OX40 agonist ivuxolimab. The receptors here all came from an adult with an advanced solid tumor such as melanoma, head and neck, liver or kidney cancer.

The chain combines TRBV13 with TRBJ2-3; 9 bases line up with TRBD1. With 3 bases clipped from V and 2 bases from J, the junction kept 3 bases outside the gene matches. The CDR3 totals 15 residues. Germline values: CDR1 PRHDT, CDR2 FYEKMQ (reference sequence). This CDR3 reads CASSLGQGPTDTQYF. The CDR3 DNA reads TGTGCCAGCAGCTTGGGACAGGGACCCACAGATACGCAGTATTTT.

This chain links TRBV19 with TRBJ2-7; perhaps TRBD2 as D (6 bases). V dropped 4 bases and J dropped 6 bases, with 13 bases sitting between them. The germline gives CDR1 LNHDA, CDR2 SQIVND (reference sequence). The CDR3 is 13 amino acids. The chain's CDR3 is CASSNGFGGEQYF. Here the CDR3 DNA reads TGTGCCAGTAGTAATGGGTTCGGGGGCGAGCAGTACTTC. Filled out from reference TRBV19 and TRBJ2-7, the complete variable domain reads DGGITQSPKYLFRKEGQNVTLSCEQNLNHDAMYWYRQDPGQGLRLIYYSQIVNDFQKGDIAEGYSVSREKKESFPLTVTSAQKNPTAFYLCASSNGFGGEQYFGPGTRLTVT.

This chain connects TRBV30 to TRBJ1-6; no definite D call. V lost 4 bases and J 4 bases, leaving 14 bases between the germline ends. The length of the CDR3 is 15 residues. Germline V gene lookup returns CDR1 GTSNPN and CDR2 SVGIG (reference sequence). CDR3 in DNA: TGTGCCTGGAACGCAGCGGGGAATTATAATTCACCCCTCCACTTT. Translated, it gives CAWNAAGNYNSPLHF.

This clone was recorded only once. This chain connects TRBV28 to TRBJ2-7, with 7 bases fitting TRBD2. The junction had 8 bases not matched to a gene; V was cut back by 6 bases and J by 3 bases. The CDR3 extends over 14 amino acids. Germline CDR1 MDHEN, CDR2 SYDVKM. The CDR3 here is CASRGGTLLYEQYF. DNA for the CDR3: TGTGCCAGCAGGGGGGGGACCCTCCTCTACGAGCAGTACTTC.

Here the CDR3 DNA reads TGTGCCAGCAGCTTAGGTCTAGCAGGTGATGAGCAGTTCTTC. This translates into CASSLGLAGDEQFF. The chain carries TRBV7-7 and TRBJ2-1, with a tentative D call TRBD2 (5 bases). Looked up from germline, CDR1 is SSHAT and CDR2 is FNYEAQ (reference sequence). Trimming stripped 1 base from V and 8 bases from J, with 12 bases between. This CDR3 contains 14 residues.

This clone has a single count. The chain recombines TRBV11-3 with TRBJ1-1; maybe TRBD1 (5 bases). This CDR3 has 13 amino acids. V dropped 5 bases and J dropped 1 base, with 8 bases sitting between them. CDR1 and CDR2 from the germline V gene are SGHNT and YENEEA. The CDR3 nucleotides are TGTGCCAGCAGCCCGACAGCGAACACTGAAGCTTTCTTT. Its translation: CASSPTANTEAFF. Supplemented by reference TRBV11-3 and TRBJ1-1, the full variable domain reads EAGVVQSPRYKIIEKKQPVAFWCNPISGHNTLYWYLQNLGQGPELLIRYENEEAVDDSQLPKDRFSAERLKGVDSTLKIQPAELGDSAVYLCASSPTANTEAFFGQGTRLTVV.

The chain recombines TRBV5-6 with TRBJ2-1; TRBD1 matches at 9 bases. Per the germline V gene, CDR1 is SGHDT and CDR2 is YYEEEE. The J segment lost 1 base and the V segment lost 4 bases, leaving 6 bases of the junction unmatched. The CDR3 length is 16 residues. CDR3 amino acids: CASSPGTGRSYNEQFF. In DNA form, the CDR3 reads TGTGCCAGCAGCCCCGGGACAGGGAGGTCCTACAATGAGCAGTTCTTC.

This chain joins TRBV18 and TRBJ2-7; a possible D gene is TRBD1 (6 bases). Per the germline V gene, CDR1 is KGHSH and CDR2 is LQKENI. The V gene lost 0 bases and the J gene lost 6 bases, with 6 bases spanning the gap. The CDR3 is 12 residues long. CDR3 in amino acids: CASSPPGGEQYF. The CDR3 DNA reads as TGTGCCAGCTCACCACCAGGGGGCGAGCAGTACTTC.

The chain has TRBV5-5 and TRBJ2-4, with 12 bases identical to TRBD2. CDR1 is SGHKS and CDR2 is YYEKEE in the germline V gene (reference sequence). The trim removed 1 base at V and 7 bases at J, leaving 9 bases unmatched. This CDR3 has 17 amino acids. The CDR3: CASSLSLAGGYGNIQYF. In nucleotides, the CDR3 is TGTGCCAGCAGCTTGAGCCTAGCGGGAGGGTATGGGAACATTCAGTACTTC.

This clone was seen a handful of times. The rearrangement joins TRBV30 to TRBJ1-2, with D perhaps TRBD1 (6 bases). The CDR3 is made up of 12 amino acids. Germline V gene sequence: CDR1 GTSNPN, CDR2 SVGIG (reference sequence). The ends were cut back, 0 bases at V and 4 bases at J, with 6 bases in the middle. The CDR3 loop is CAWSVGGYGYTF. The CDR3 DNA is TGTGCCTGGAGTGTAGGGGGCTATGGCTACACCTTC.

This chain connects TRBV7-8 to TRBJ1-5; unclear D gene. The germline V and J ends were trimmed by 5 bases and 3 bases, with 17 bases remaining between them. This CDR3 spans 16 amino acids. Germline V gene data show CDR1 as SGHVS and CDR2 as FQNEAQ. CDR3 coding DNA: TGTGCCAGCAGCACCCTGACGGCTCCATCCAATCAGCCCCAGCATTTT. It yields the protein CASSTLTAPSNQPQHF.

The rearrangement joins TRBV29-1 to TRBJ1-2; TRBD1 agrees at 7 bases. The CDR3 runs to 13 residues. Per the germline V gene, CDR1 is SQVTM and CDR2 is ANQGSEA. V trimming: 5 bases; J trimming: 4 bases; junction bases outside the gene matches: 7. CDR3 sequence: CSVTNRGGYGYTF. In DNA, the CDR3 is TGCAGCGTTACTAACAGGGGAGGCTATGGCTACACCTTC.

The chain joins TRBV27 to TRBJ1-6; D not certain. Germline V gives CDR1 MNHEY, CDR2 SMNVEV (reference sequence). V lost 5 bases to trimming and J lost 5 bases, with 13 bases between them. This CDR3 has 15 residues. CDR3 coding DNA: TGTGCCAGCAGTCAATACAGTCCCGATAATTCACCCCTCCACTTT. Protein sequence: CASSQYSPDNSPLHF.

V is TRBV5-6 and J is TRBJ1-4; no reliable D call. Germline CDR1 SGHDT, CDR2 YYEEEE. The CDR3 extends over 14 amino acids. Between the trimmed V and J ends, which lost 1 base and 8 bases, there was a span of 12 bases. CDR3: CASSLSQIGEKLFF. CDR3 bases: TGTGCCAGCAGCTTGAGCCAAATTGGGGAAAAACTGTTTTTT.

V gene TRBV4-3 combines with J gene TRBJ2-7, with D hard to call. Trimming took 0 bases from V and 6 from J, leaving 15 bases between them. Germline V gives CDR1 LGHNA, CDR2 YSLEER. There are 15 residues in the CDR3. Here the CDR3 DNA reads TGCGCCAGCAGCCAAGATCTCCTGTGGACGAGCGAGCAGTACTTC. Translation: CASSQDLLWTSEQYF.

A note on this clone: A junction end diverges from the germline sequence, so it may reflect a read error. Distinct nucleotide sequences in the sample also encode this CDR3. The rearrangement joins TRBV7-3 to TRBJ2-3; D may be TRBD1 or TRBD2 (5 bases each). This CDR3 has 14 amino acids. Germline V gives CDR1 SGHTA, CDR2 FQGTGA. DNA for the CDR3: TGTGCCAGCAGTCAACGGGACCCCCCAGATACGCAATATTTT. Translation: CASSQRDPPDTQYF.

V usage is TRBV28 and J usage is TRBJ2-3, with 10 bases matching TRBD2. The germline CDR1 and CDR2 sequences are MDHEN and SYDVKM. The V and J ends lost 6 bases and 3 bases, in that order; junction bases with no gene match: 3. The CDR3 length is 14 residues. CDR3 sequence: CASRLAGATDTQYF. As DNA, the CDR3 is TGTGCCAGCAGGCTAGCGGGAGCTACAGATACGCAGTATTTT.

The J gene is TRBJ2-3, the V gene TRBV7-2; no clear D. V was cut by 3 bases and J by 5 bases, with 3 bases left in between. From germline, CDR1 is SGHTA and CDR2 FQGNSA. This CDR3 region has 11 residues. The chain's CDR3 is CASSFKDTQYF. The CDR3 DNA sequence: TGTGCCAGCAGCTTCAAAGATACGCAGTATTTT. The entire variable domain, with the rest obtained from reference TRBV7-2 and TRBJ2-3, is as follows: GAGVSQSPSNKVTEKGKDVELRCDPISGHTALYWYRQSLGQGLEFLIYFQGNSAPDKSGLPSDRFSAERTGGSVSTLTIQRTQQEDSAVYLCASSFKDTQYFGPGTRLTVL.

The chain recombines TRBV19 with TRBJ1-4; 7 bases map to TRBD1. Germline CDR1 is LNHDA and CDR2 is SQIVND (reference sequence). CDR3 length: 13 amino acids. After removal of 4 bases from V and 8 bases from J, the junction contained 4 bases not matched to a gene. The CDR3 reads CASSRQGEEKLFF. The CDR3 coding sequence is TGTGCCAGTAGTAGACAGGGCGAGGAAAAACTGTTTTTT.